One and the same sample provided the 20 T cell receptor beta chains below, sequenced in a study of STAT5B mutations in CD4+ large granular lymphocyte leukemia. TCRdb keeps only in-frame clones here, not all; method: immunoSEQ multiplex PCR. The sample has around 20,000 clones; about 79% are singletons. The specimen was CD4+ T cells from blood buffy coats. Receptor source: a human donor in good health.

The chain couples TRBV11-2 to TRBJ1-2; TRBD1 matches at 7 bases. The CDR3 has 16 amino acids. V dropped 5 bases and J dropped 4; count of bases not matched to a gene: 13. The V gene's germline CDR1 is SGHAT and CDR2 FQNNGV. The CDR3: CASSQGGGRIPYGYTF. In nucleotides, the CDR3 is TGTGCCAGCAGCCAAGGAGGGGGCAGAATCCCCTATGGCTACACCTTC.

The genes are TRBV5-4 and TRBJ1-1, with a tentative D call TRBD1 (6 bases). V lost 2 bases, J lost 3 bases, and 17 bases lay in between. The CDR3 contains 16 residues. From germline, CDR1 is SGHNT and CDR2 YYREEE (reference sequence). In DNA form, the CDR3 reads TGTGCCAGCAGCTTTGGGGGCTCCCACATTGACACTGAAGCTTTCTTT. Translating it yields CASSFGGSHIDTEAFF.

The chain employs TRBV2 and TRBJ1-1; 9 positions match TRBD1. The CDR3 is 14 residues long. Germline values: CDR1 SNHLY, CDR2 FYNNEI. Trimming took 8 bases from V and 1 from J; bases not matched to a gene: 5. CDR3 residues: CASLLDRGNTEAFF. The CDR3 coding sequence is TGTGCCAGCCTACTGGACAGGGGGAACACTGAAGCTTTCTTT.

V usage is TRBV5-1 and J usage is TRBJ2-7, with TRBD1 matching over 7 bases. Germline loops: CDR1 SGHRS, CDR2 YFSETQ. The ends lost 4 bases at V and 4 bases at J; junction bases unmatched: 8. This CDR3 has 14 residues. Written as DNA, the CDR3 is TGCGCCAGCAGCGTATCGACAGGGTGGTACGAGCAGTACTTC. As protein: CASSVSTGWYEQYF.

In this sample, this clone turned up a few times. V gene TRBV7-3 combines with J gene TRBJ2-1; the match to TRBD2 covers 7 bases. J lost 6 bases, V lost 5 bases, and 7 bases had no gene match. This CDR3 has 14 amino acids. The germline V gene has CDR1 SGHTA and CDR2 FQGTGA. Written as DNA, the CDR3 is TGTGCCAGCAGCGTAAGCGGGGACGGCAATGAGCAGTTCTTC. It codes for CASSVSGDGNEQFF.

The CDR3 is CASSSPSGGVNNEQFF. The CDR3 DNA is TGTGCCAGCAGTTCTCCTAGCGGGGGGGTGAACAATGAGCAGTTCTTC. The gene calls are TRBV28 and TRBJ2-1; 12 nucleotides line up with TRBD2. Trimming at V came to 4 bases and at J to 5 bases, leaving 6 bases not matched to a gene. Germline V lookup: CDR1 MDHEN, CDR2 SYDVKM. The CDR3 has 16 amino acids.

The V gene is TRBV28, the J gene TRBJ2-4, with TRBD2 as a possible D gene (6 bases). Trimming shortened V by 2 bases and J by 3 bases, and 17 bases separated the two germline ends. Germline V gene lookup returns CDR1 MDHEN and CDR2 SYDVKM. The CDR3 is 17 amino acids. In DNA, the CDR3 is TGTGCCAGCAGTTTAAGAATCATTCGGGGGAGCAAAAACATTCAGTACTTC. Its protein product is CASSLRIIRGSKNIQYF.

The chain combines TRBV15 with TRBJ1-2; D might be TRBD1 (5 bases). Looked up from germline, CDR1 is LNHNV and CDR2 is YYDKDF (reference sequence). V lost 4 bases and J lost 2, with 14 bases in between. The CDR3 has 15 amino acids. DNA for the CDR3: TGTGCCACCAGCATGCAGGGCGTCTGGAACTATGGCTACACCTTC. The encoded protein is CATSMQGVWNYGYTF.

V gene TRBV27 combines with J gene TRBJ2-1; D call uncertain. V shed 2 bases and J shed 8 bases, with 10 bases lying between them. Looked up from germline, CDR1 is MNHEY and CDR2 is SMNVEV (reference sequence). The CDR3 has 13 residues. CDR3 in DNA: TGTGCCAGCAGTTTACTGAGTGGCGATGAGCAGTTCTTC. Translating gives CASSLLSGDEQFF.

The rearrangement links TRBV5-1 to TRBJ1-2; a possible D gene is TRBD1 (6 bases). Germline CDR1 SGHRS, CDR2 YFSETQ. This CDR3 spans 15 amino acids. Trimming removed 5 bases from V and 8 bases from J, with 22 bases in between. CDR3: CASRPSGTPPEGYTF. In DNA, the CDR3 is TGCGCCAGCAGACCATCCGGGACACCCCCGGAAGGCTACACCTTC.

This clone was recorded a few times. The chain has TRBV16 and TRBJ1-1, with D tentatively TRBD1 (6 bases). The CDR3 has 13 amino acids. V lost 4 bases, J lost 7 bases, and 13 bases lay in between. Germline V gives CDR1 KGHSY, CDR2 FQNENV. The CDR3 nucleotides read TGTGCCAGCAGCCGGTGGGGGCAGAGTGAAGCTTTCTTT. It is translated as CASSRWGQSEAFF.

The chain has TRBV6-5 and TRBJ2-5; D perhaps matches TRBD2 (7 bases). The tail of the sequence fits TRBJ2-7 better, so the J call may be wrong. This CDR3 is 15 amino acids long. The germline gives CDR1 MNHEY, CDR2 SVGAGI. The DNA for the CDR3 is TGTGCCAGCAGTAAGGGGGGACTACCTCCCGTCGAGCAGTACTTC. Its protein is CASSKGGLPPVEQYF.

This chain joins TRBV5-5 and TRBJ2-5, with D tentatively TRBD2 (5 bases). V was clipped by 4 bases and J by 11 bases, with 15 bases between them. Germline CDR1 SGHKS, CDR2 YYEKEE (reference sequence). CDR3 size: 12 residues. The CDR3 region is CASSRLSREQYF. The CDR3 region has the DNA TGTGCCAGCAGCCGGCTATCGAGGGAGCAGTACTTC.

The chain links TRBV5-4 to TRBJ2-7, with a tentative D call TRBD2 (6 bases). The germline gives CDR1 SGHNT, CDR2 YYREEE (reference sequence). The V and J ends lost 0 bases and 7 bases respectively, with 11 bases between them. The CDR3 runs 13 residues. Here the CDR3 reads CASSLDAGREQYF. The CDR3 coding sequence is TGTGCCAGCAGCTTGGATGCGGGGAGGGAGCAGTACTTC. The full variable domain, completed using reference TRBV5-4 and TRBJ2-7, is ETGVTQSPTHLIKTRGQQVTLRCSSQSGHNTVSWYQQALGQGPQFIFQYYREEENGRGNFPPRFSGLQFPNYSSELNVNALELDDSALYLCASSLDAGREQYFGPGTRLTVT.

The chain is built from TRBV5-3 and TRBJ2-7, with TRBD2 matching over 8 bases. TRBV5-3 is flagged as an ORF with uncertain function. Trimming cost V 1 base and J 1 base; bases outside gene matches: 19. The CDR3 runs 20 residues. The CDR3 DNA sequence: TGTGCCAGAAGCTTGTCTCTTGCAGCGGGAGTGGGTTTTACTTCCTACGAGCAGTACTTC. Residues: CARSLSLAAGVGFTSYEQYF.

The chain is built from TRBV2 and TRBJ2-7, with D unresolved. This CDR3 comprises 14 residues. Germline V gives CDR1 SNHLY, CDR2 FYNNEI. V lost 6 bases and J 5 bases, leaving 17 bases between the germline ends. CDR3 in amino acids: CASRPTRLTNEQYF. Here the CDR3 DNA reads TGTGCCAGCAGGCCAACGCGGCTTACCAACGAGCAGTACTTC.

The chain couples TRBV15 to TRBJ1-5, with 8 bases that match TRBD1. The CDR3 has 17 residues. Looked up from germline, CDR1 is LNHNV and CDR2 is YYDKDF (reference sequence). V was clipped by 1 base and J by 0 bases; unmatched bases: 5. The CDR3 bases are TGTGCCACCAGCAGAGCTAGGACAGGGAATAGCAATCAGCCCCAGCATTTT. Encoded protein: CATSRARTGNSNQPQHF.

V gene TRBV6-6 combines with J gene TRBJ2-1; the match to TRBD2 covers 12 bases. The CDR3 consists of 15 residues. V lost 5 bases to trimming and J lost 9 bases; unmatched junction nucleotides: 8. Germline CDR1 is MNHNY and CDR2 is SVGAGI (reference sequence). The CDR3 loop is CASSPLAGGMGEQFF. DNA for the CDR3: TGTGCCAGCAGTCCCCTAGCGGGAGGGATGGGTGAGCAGTTCTTC.

This clone has just a few counts. V and J are TRBV5-4 and TRBJ2-7; D possibly matches TRBD1 or TRBD2 (5 bases each). The germline CDR1 and CDR2 sequences are SGHNT and YYREEE (reference sequence). With 4 bases removed from V and 7 bases from J, the gap between germline ends came to 18 bases. This CDR3 is built from 14 residues. The CDR3 DNA is TGTGCCAGCAGCACCGGGGACCGTTCCGGGGAGCAGTACTTC. It encodes CASSTGDRSGEQYF.

As regards this clone: The sample carries other DNA sequences with the same CDR3. This chain joins TRBV5-1 and TRBJ1-2; D unresolved. This CDR3 region has 14 residues. Germline lookup yields CDR1 SGHRS and CDR2 YFSETQ. V shed 0 bases and J shed 2 bases, with 8 bases lying between them. The CDR3 DNA follows: TGCGCCAGCAGCTTGGACCGCTCAAACTATGGCTACACCTTC. This gives the protein CASSLDRSNYGYTF.